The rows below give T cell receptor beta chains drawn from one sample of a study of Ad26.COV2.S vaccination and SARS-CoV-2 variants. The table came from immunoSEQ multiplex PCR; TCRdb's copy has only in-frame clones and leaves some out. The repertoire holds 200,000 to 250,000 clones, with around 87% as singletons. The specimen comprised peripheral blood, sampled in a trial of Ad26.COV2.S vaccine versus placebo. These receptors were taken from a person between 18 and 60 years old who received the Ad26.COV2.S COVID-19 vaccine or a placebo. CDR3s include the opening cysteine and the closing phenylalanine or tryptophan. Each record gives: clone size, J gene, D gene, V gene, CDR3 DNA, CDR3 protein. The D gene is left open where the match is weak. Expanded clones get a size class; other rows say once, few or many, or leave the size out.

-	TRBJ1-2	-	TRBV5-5	TGTGCCAGCAGCTACGACAGAATTATGCGGTATGGCTACACCTTC	CASSYDRIMRYGYTF
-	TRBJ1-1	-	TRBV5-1	TGCGCCAGCAGCTTCTATCGGGGAGCGAACACTGAAGCTTTCTTT	CASSFYRGANTEAFF
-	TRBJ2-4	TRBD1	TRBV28	TGTGCCAGCAGTTTGACGGGACAGGTGAACATTCAGTACTTC	CASSLTGQVNIQYF
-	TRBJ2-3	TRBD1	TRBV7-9	TGTGCCAGCAGCTTAGCGGGGACAGGGAGATTTCCAGATACGCAGTATTTT	CASSLAGTGRFPDTQYF
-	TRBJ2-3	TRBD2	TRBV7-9	TGTGCCAGCAGCTTCCGGCCGACTAGCGGCACAGATACGCAGTATTTT	CASSFRPTSGTDTQYF
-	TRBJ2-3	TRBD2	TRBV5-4	TGTGCCAGCAGCTTCGGACTAGCGGCCTCCACAGATACGCAGTATTTT	CASSFGLAASTDTQYF
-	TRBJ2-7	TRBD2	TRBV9	TGTGCCAGCAGCGTAGCTGTAGCGGGAAACTACGAGCAGTACTTC	CASSVAVAGNYEQYF
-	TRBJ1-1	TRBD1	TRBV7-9	TGTGCCAGCAGCTTAGTACAGGGGTCTGAAGCTTTCTTT	CASSLVQGSEAFF
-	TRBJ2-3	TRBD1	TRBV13	TGTGCCAGCAGCTTCCGACAGGGCGCAGGGGATACGCAGTATTTT	CASSFRQGAGDTQYF
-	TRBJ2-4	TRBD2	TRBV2	TGTGCCAGCAGCGACGGGACTAGCTACAAAAACATTCAGTACTTC	CASSDGTSYKNIQYF
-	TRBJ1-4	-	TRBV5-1	TGCGCCAGCAGCCCGGCGGGTCAGCCGTTATTTGGTGAAAAACTGTTTTTT	CASSPAGQPLFGEKLFF
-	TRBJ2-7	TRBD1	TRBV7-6	TGTGCCAGCAGCTTGGCCGTCCGAACAGGGGGCGCGCAGTACTTC	CASSLAVRTGGAQYF
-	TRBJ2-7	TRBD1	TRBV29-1	TGCAGCGTCGAAGGGACAGGGGTCCACGAGCAGTACTTC	CSVEGTGVHEQYF
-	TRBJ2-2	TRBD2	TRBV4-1	TGCGCCAGCAGCCTTTTTGGGTGGACTAGCGGGAGAGAGGGCACCGGGGAGCTGTTTTTT	CASSLFGWTSGREGTGELFF
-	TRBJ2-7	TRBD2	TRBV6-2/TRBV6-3	TGTGCCAGCAGCAACTCCGGACTAGCGGGCGGAGGGAGCTACGAGCAGTACTTC	CASSNSGLAGGGSYEQYF
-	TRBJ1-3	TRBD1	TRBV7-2	TGTGCCAGCAGCTGGGACAGAGACCCCCCTGGAAACACCATATATTTT	CASSWDRDPPGNTIYF
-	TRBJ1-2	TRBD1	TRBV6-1	TGTGCCAGCAGCCGGCCAGGGGGGAGCTATGGCTACACCTTC	CASSRPGGSYGYTF
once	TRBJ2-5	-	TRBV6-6	TGTGCCAGCAGTTACGCAGTAGAGACCCAGTACTTC	CASSYAVETQYF
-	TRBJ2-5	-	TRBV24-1	TGTGCCACCAGTGATGCCTCTCAGTACCAAGAGACCCAGTACTTC	CATSDASQYQETQYF
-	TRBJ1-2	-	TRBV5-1	TGCGCCAGCAGCTTGGAGACCGCGATCTATGGCTACACCTTC	CASSLETAIYGYTF
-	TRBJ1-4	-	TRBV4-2	TGTGCCAGCAGCCAAGATGCAACAGGCCGGGAAAAACTGTTTTTT	CASSQDATGREKLFF
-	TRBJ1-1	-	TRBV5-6	TGTGCCAGCAGCTCGGCTTTTGAGGGCCCTGAAGCTTTCTTT	CASSSAFEGPEAFF
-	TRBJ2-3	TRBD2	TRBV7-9	TGTGCCAGCAGCTTAGGTACTAGCGGGAAAGATACGCAGTATTTT	CASSLGTSGKDTQYF
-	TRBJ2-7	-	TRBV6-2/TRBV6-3	TGTGCCAGCAGTATACCGGGACGGGCTGCGCGGGAGCAGTACTTC	CASSIPGRAAREQYF
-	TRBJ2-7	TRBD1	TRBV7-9	TGTGCCAGCAGCTGGGACAGGGGGCAGGTTTACGAGCAGTACTTC	CASSWDRGQVYEQYF
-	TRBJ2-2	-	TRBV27	TGTGCCAGCAGCCCTACCCGTTTGGCCGGGGAGCTGTTTTTT	CASSPTRLAGELFF
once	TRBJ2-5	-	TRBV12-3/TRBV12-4	TGTGCCAGCAGTCGGCAGACCCAAGAGACCCAGTACTTC	CASSRQTQETQYF
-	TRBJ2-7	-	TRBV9	TGTGCCAGCAGCGTATTAAATAGACAACCCTACGAGCAGTACTTC	CASSVLNRQPYEQYF
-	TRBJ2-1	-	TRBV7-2	TGTGCCAGCAGCTTAGGTAGCGGCGATGAGCAGTTCTTC	CASSLGSGDEQFF
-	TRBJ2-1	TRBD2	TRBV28	TGTGCCAGCAGTTTTTTTGGCGGGAGCCTCAATGAGCAGTTCTTC	CASSFFGGSLNEQFF
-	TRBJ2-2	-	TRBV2	TGTGCCAGCAGTGATACGCCTTTGGGTACCGGGGAGCTGTTTTTT	CASSDTPLGTGELFF
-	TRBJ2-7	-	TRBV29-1	TGCAGCGCCCTTTTGCAGACTTACGAGCAGTACTTC	CSALLQTYEQYF
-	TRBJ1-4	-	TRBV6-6	TGTGCCAGCAAAGAGGGGCTTGTTAATGAAAAACTGTTTTTT	CASKEGLVNEKLFF
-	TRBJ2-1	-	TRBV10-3	TGTGCCATCAGTGAGTCGGCAGCGTCCTACAATGAGCAGTTCTTC	CAISESAASYNEQFF
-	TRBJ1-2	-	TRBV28	TGTGCCAGCAGTTTAACGGGACGGGACAACTATGGCTACACCTTC	CASSLTGRDNYGYTF
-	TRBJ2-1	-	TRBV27	TGTGCCAGCAGTTACAGCCCTTCCTACAATGAGCAGTTCTTC	CASSYSPSYNEQFF
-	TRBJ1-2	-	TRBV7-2	TGTGCCAACAGAGGGCCCGCTAACTATGGCTACACCTTC	CANRGPANYGYTF
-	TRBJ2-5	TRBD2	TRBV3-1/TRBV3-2	TGTGCCAGCAGCCAAGCCTCTAGCGGGGGGGCGGAGACCCAGTACTTC	CASSQASSGGAETQYF
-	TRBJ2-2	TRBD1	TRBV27	TGTGCCAGCAGTTTTTACAGGGGAACCGGGGAGCTGTTTTTT	CASSFYRGTGELFF
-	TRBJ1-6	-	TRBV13	TGTGCCAGCAGCTTAATGAATTCACCCCTCCACTTT	CASSLMNSPLHF
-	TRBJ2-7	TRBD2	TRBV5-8	TGTGCCAGCAGCCCCGCTTGGCGGGGGAACCCCTACGAGCAGTACTTC	CASSPAWRGNPYEQYF